The 27 T cell receptor beta chains below were found in one sample sequenced in a study of cytomegalovirus exposure and HLA in healthy donors. The PCR contained 60 Vbeta and 13 Jbeta primers. Produced via immunoSEQ multiplex PCR; TCRdb's table is partial and in-frame only. The sample lists roughly 92,000 clones, about four fifths occurring once. The material sequenced was PBMCs. The origin of the receptors is a woman aged 70-85 years in good health and CMV-seropositive.

The chain couples TRBV6-5 to TRBJ1-1, with unresolved D. Germline V gene sequence: CDR1 MNHEY, CDR2 SVGAGI. This CDR3 contains 13 residues. Trimming cost V 7 bases and J 4 bases, with 13 bases left between them. The CDR3 sequence is CASNLGGITEAFF. The CDR3 coding sequence is TGTGCCAGCAACCTGGGAGGGATCACTGAAGCTTTCTTT.

CDR3 DNA sequence: TGTGCCAGCAGTAGGGACAGGGGGGATTACGAGCAGTACTTC. This translates into CASSRDRGDYEQYF. The chain couples TRBV2 to TRBJ2-7; 11 nucleotides line up with TRBD1. The CDR3 extends over 14 amino acids. Germline assignment: CDR1 SNHLY and CDR2 FYNNEI. V lost 5 bases to trimming and J lost 4 bases; unmatched junction nucleotides: 4.

This rearrangement joins TRBV7-6 to TRBJ2-1; possibly TRBD2 for D (6 bases). Trimming pared 5 bases from V and 3 bases from J, leaving 14 bases between. The CDR3 covers 15 residues. The germline V gene encodes CDR1 SGHVS and CDR2 FNYEAQ. The CDR3 sequence: CASSPGGQVYNEQFF. CDR3 sequence (DNA): TGTGCCAGCAGCCCCGGGGGTCAGGTCTACAATGAGCAGTTCTTC.

The rearrangement uses TRBV28 and TRBJ1-2; D unclear. This CDR3 has 13 residues. Germline values: CDR1 MDHEN, CDR2 SYDVKM. V dropped 3 bases and J dropped 4 bases, with 9 bases sitting between them. The CDR3 is CASSFGVSYGYTF. The CDR3 DNA follows: TGTGCCAGCAGTTTCGGGGTTTCCTATGGCTACACCTTC.

J is TRBJ2-7 and V is TRBV30, with D possibly TRBD2 on 5 matching bases. Germline V CDR1 and CDR2: GTSNPN, SVGIG (reference sequence). Trimming took off 5 bases at V and 0 bases at J, with 14 bases between the two ends. The CDR3 is 14 residues long. Here the CDR3 DNA reads TGTGCCTGGGACGGCGGGTCCAGCTCCTACGAGCAGTACTTC. Translated, it gives CAWDGGSSSYEQYF.

This chain joins TRBV18 and TRBJ1-1; the match to TRBD1 covers 8 bases. CDR3 length: 15 residues. Germline CDR1 reads KGHSH; CDR2 reads LQKENI. Unmatched junction bases numbered 10, after V lost 5 bases and J lost 5 bases. CDR3 in DNA: TGTGCCAGCTCATCAAGACAGGGGTATAGGACTGAAGCTTTCTTT. Amino acid sequence: CASSSRQGYRTEAFF.

The chain has TRBV28 and TRBJ2-5; 9 nucleotides align to TRBD2. CDR1 and CDR2 (germline): MDHEN, SYDVKM. J gave up 1 base and V 1 base, and 4 bases lay outside the gene matches. The CDR3 spans 16 residues. CDR3: CASSLSGGRVQETQYF. CDR3 sequence (DNA): TGTGCCAGCAGTTTATCAGGCGGGAGGGTCCAAGAGACCCAGTACTTC.

This clone was counted at least ten times. The rearrangement joins TRBV7-3 to TRBJ2-1, with 7 bases that match TRBD2. The J segment lost 2 bases and the V segment lost 5 bases, leaving 9 bases of the junction unmatched. From germline, CDR1 is SGHTA and CDR2 FQGTGA. CDR3 length equals 16 residues. CDR3 protein: CASSPLKGGAYNEQFF. The CDR3 DNA sequence: TGTGCCAGCAGCCCCCTAAAGGGAGGGGCCTACAATGAGCAGTTCTTC.

V and J are TRBV7-2 and TRBJ2-7; 7 bases line up with TRBD2. CDR3 length: 15 residues. Germline CDR1 is SGHTA and CDR2 is FQGNSA. Germline trimming cut 1 base from V and 2 bases from J; bases unmatched to any gene: 5. The chain's CDR3 is CASSLVAGEAYEQYF. The CDR3 DNA follows: TGTGCCAGCAGCTTAGTGGCGGGGGAAGCCTACGAGCAGTACTTC. The full variable domain, with the rest looked up from reference TRBV7-2 and TRBJ2-7, is GAGVSQSPSNKVTEKGKDVELRCDPISGHTALYWYRQSLGQGLEFLIYFQGNSAPDKSGLPSDRFSAERTGGSVSTLTIQRTQQEDSAVYLCASSLVAGEAYEQYFGPGTRLTVT.

The chain couples TRBV11-3 to TRBJ2-2; the match to TRBD1 covers 9 bases. Germline CDR1 is SGHNT and CDR2 is YENEEA. Unmatched junction bases numbered 8, after V lost 2 bases and J lost 4 bases. The CDR3 covers 17 residues. The CDR3 here is CASSLSGGTGLTGELFF. In DNA form, the CDR3 reads TGTGCCAGCAGCTTATCCGGGGGGACAGGGCTCACCGGGGAGCTGTTTTTT. The whole variable domain, filled in from reference TRBV11-3 and TRBJ2-2, reads EAGVVQSPRYKIIEKKQPVAFWCNPISGHNTLYWYLQNLGQGPELLIRYENEEAVDDSQLPKDRFSAERLKGVDSTLKIQPAELGDSAVYLCASSLSGGTGLTGELFFGEGSRLTVL.

This chain uses TRBV5-6 with TRBJ2-5, with a possible D match to TRBD2 (5 bases). The CDR3 has 13 amino acids. Trimming shortened V by 2 bases and J by 5 bases, and 10 bases separated the two germline ends. Germline V gene data show CDR1 as SGHDT and CDR2 as YYEEEE. For the CDR3, the DNA is TGTGCCAGCAGCTTTCGGGGTTCGGAGACCCAGTACTTC. This gives the protein CASSFRGSETQYF.

This chain joins TRBV28 and TRBJ2-7, with 9 bases that match TRBD2. CDR3 length: 16 amino acids. Per germline, CDR1 MDHEN and CDR2 SYDVKM. V lost 2 bases to trimming and J lost 4 bases; unmatched junction nucleotides: 9. The DNA for the CDR3 is TGTGCCAGCAGTTTAATCGGTAGCGGGAGACCGTACGAGCAGTACTTC. It specifies CASSLIGSGRPYEQYF.

This chain uses TRBV27 with TRBJ2-7, with a tentative D call TRBD2 (5 bases). The germline gives CDR1 MNHEY, CDR2 SMNVEV (reference sequence). V lost 2 bases, J lost 7 bases, and 15 bases lay in between. The CDR3 runs 14 residues. The CDR3 loop is CASSLVGGLGEQYF. CDR3 nucleotide sequence: TGTGCCAGCAGTTTAGTGGGCGGGTTGGGGGAGCAGTACTTC.

The chain couples TRBV14 to TRBJ2-3; 9 bases match TRBD1. Germline trimming cut 3 bases from V and 4 bases from J; bases unmatched to any gene: 17. CDR1 and CDR2 (germline): SGHDN, FVKESK. This CDR3 is built from 19 residues. CDR3 sequence reads: CASSHIPGQGRNFADTQYF. Here the CDR3 DNA reads TGTGCCAGCAGCCACATACCGGGACAGGGTAGGAATTTCGCAGATACGCAGTATTTT.

The chain combines TRBV5-5 with TRBJ1-1, with 8 bases that match TRBD1. Germline V gene sequence: CDR1 SGHKS, CDR2 YYEKEE (reference sequence). V gave up 0 bases and J gave up 6 bases; unmatched junction bases: 13. The CDR3 loop spans 17 amino acids. The CDR3 DNA reads TGTGCCAGCAGCTTGGCCAGGACAGGGAAGGGGGGTCCTGAAGCTTTCTTT. As protein: CASSLARTGKGGPEAFF. Combining the CDR3 with reference TRBV5-5 and TRBJ1-1 gives the whole variable domain DAGVTQSPTHLIKTRGQQVTLRCSPISGHKSVSWYQQVLGQGPQFIFQYYEKEERGRGNFPDRFSARQFPNYSSELNVNALLLGDSALYLCASSLARTGKGGPEAFFGQGTRLTVV.

V is TRBV7-8 and J is TRBJ2-3; D not certain. CDR3 length: 14 amino acids. Germline loops: CDR1 SGHVS, CDR2 FQNEAQ. V shed 3 bases and J shed 4 bases, with 11 bases lying between them. CDR3 bases: TGTGCCAGCAGCTTGGAGCGCAGCTCAGATACGCAGTATTTT. As protein: CASSLERSSDTQYF.

V gene TRBV18 combines with J gene TRBJ2-2; D is possibly TRBD1 (5 bases). CDR3 size: 15 residues. Trimming took 3 bases from V and 6 from J, leaving 14 bases between them. Per germline, CDR1 KGHSH and CDR2 LQKENI. Here the CDR3 DNA reads TGTGCCAGCTCACCCGGACAAGTAGGACCCGGGGAGCTGTTTTTT. Translating gives CASSPGQVGPGELFF.

This chain connects TRBV30 to TRBJ2-2; tentative D call: TRBD2 (6 bases). The ends were cut back, 0 bases at V and 6 bases at J, with 14 bases in the middle. CDR1 GTSNPN and CDR2 SVGIG come from the germline V gene (reference sequence). This CDR3 spans 15 amino acids. This chain's CDR3 is CAWSVEGIGSGELFF. The CDR3 DNA is TGTGCCTGGAGTGTGGAGGGGATCGGGTCCGGGGAGCTGTTTTTT. Filled out from reference TRBV30 and TRBJ2-2, the complete variable domain reads SQTIHQWPATLVQPVGSPLSLECTVEGTSNPNLYWYRQAAGRGLQLLFYSVGIGQISSEVPQNLSASRPQDRQFILSSKKLLLSDSGFYLCAWSVEGIGSGELFFGEGSRLTVL.

The CDR3 region is CASSLSTDRAAFF. CDR3 DNA sequence: TGTGCCAGCAGTTTATCTACGGACAGGGCGGCTTTCTTT. V is TRBV27 and J is TRBJ1-1; 8 bases line up with TRBD1. The germline gives CDR1 MNHEY, CDR2 SMNVEV (reference sequence). This CDR3 has 13 residues. Germline trimming cut 0 bases from V and 11 bases from J; bases unmatched to any gene: 5.

V gene TRBV27 combines with J gene TRBJ2-4; 7 nucleotides agree with TRBD1. This CDR3 region has 18 residues. In germline, CDR1 is MNHEY, CDR2 SMNVEV (reference sequence). Trimming cost V 2 bases and J 1 base; bases outside gene matches: 11. The CDR3 bases are TGTGCCAGCAGTTTAAGTTATAAGGGGGCAAAGGCCAAAAACATTCAGTACTTC. The encoded protein is CASSLSYKGAKAKNIQYF.

V gene TRBV19 combines with J gene TRBJ2-2; D gene unclear. The CDR3 loop spans 14 amino acids. Germline assignment: CDR1 LNHDA and CDR2 SQIVND (reference sequence). Trimming shortened V by 3 bases and J by 0 bases, and 5 bases separated the two germline ends. The chain's CDR3 is CASSMASNTGELFF. The DNA for the CDR3 is TGTGCCAGTAGTATGGCTTCGAACACCGGGGAGCTGTTTTTT.

The V call is TRBV27, the J call TRBJ2-7; TRBD2 is a possible D gene (6 bases). The CDR3 consists of 15 residues. Germline CDR1 MNHEY, CDR2 SMNVEV (reference sequence). With 6 bases removed from V and 1 base from J, the gap between germline ends came to 16 bases. The DNA of the CDR3 is TGTGCCAGCAGACCCCTGGGGGGAGTTTCCTACGAGCAGTACTTC. Translation: CASRPLGGVSYEQYF.

The rearrangement links TRBV13 to TRBJ1-2, with TRBD1 matching 7 bases. The CDR3 length is 14 residues. Germline CDR1 is PRHDT and CDR2 is FYEKMQ (reference sequence). V gave up 4 bases and J gave up 4 bases; unmatched junction bases: 6. In DNA form, the CDR3 reads TGTGCCAGCAGCTCCTTGACAGGGTCCTATGGCTACACCTTC. It yields the protein CASSSLTGSYGYTF.

This clone was observed a few times. The V call is TRBV5-4, the J call TRBJ1-1, with D perhaps TRBD1 (6 bases). The length of the CDR3 is 15 residues. The germline gives CDR1 SGHNT, CDR2 YYREEE (reference sequence). V was pared by 5 bases and J by 5 bases, with 19 bases between. CDR3 in amino acids: CASSFGGGKKTEAFF. The DNA of the CDR3 is TGTGCCAGCAGTTTTGGGGGCGGTAAAAAGACTGAAGCTTTCTTT.

The chain is built from TRBV5-4 and TRBJ2-5; 15 nucleotides line up with TRBD2. The V gene's germline CDR1 is SGHNT and CDR2 YYREEE (reference sequence). There are 15 residues in the CDR3. V lost 3 bases and J lost 5; bases outside the gene matches: 2. CDR3 protein: CASSWTSGRGETQYF. The CDR3 region has the DNA TGTGCCAGCAGCTGGACTAGCGGGAGGGGGGAGACCCAGTACTTC.

The gene calls are TRBV9 and TRBJ1-2; D is uncertain. Trimming stripped 4 bases from V and 4 bases from J, with 14 bases between. The germline V gene has CDR1 SGDLS and CDR2 YYNGEE. The CDR3 consists of 14 residues. This CDR3 reads CASSPPTAGYGYTF. DNA of the CDR3: TGTGCCAGCAGCCCCCCGACCGCGGGCTATGGCTACACCTTC.

This clone appeared once. V and J are TRBV2 and TRBJ1-1; the match to TRBD1 covers 9 bases. CDR3 length equals 14 residues. Germline values: CDR1 SNHLY, CDR2 FYNNEI. After removal of 5 bases from V and 4 bases from J, the junction contained 5 bases not matched to a gene. CDR3 region: CASSIQGAITEAFF. In DNA form, the CDR3 reads TGTGCCAGCAGTATACAGGGGGCCATCACTGAAGCTTTCTTT.